This section outlines one T cell receptor (beta chain) sequence together with its context. Its antigen remains unknown. This sample is part of a study of OX40 agonist ivuxolimab in advanced cancers. Whole-study context: Three partial responders included one hepatocellular carcinoma patient and two cutaneous melanoma patients.

Only in-frame clones appear in the TCRdb table, and some are missing; sequencing was by immunoSEQ multiplex PCR. The sample contains approximately 50,000 clones, about 93% of which appear only once. From germline, CDR1 is MDHEN and CDR2 SYDVKM. The V end was cut by 3 bases, the J end by 1 base, with 6 bases between. The CDR3 extends over 13 amino acids. Study observations and caveats: Among the least clonally expanded were partial responders at 0.1-3.0 mg/kg.

This chain uses TRBV28 with TRBJ1-1; unclear D gene. This receptor was taken from an adult with an advanced solid tumor such as melanoma, head and neck, liver or kidney cancer. This specimen consisted of CD4+ or CD8+ T cells sorted from blood, obtained in a trial of the OX40 agonist ivuxolimab. This CDR3 reads CASSFWANTEAFF. The CDR3 bases are TGTGCCAGCAGTTTTTGGGCGAACACTGAAGCTTTCTTT. The full variable domain, in which reference TRBV28 and TRBJ1-1 provide the parts outside the CDR3, is DVKVTQSSRYLVKRTGEKVFLECVQDMDHENMFWYRQDPGLGLRLIYFSYDVKMKEKGDIPEGYSVSREKKERFSLILESASTNQTSMYLCASSFWANTEAFFGQGTRLTVV.